This TCR beta chain comes out of a study of vaccination and CD4 T cells after COVID-19. The treatment here: approximately 9-day PBMC culture with coronavirus spike peptide pools or control peptides (ViraFEST assay). In its sample, this clonotype is medium-sized. Its cognate antigen is unknown. Germline CDR1 LNHNV, CDR2 YYDKDF (reference sequence). The CDR3 is 13 amino acids. V was pared by 0 bases and J by 5 bases, with 6 bases between. Sequencing of the DNA from cultured CD4+ T cells was carried out with the Oncomine TCR Beta short-read assay. TCRdb passed the PCR reads through MiXCR, listing each CDR3 protein once. The sample gives about 7,000 distinct CDR3 sequences, less than 30% of which show up once; 8% to 9.5% is in the top ten.

This chain joins TRBV15 and TRBJ2-3; no firm D call. This receptor was taken from a human donor who had recovered from COVID-19. Material: CD4+ T cells from blood, cultured in vitro, obtained after SARS-CoV-2 vaccination. CDR3 loop: CATSRDPGDTQYF. The CDR3 region has the DNA TGTGCCACCAGCAGAGATCCGGGAGATACGCAGTATTTT.